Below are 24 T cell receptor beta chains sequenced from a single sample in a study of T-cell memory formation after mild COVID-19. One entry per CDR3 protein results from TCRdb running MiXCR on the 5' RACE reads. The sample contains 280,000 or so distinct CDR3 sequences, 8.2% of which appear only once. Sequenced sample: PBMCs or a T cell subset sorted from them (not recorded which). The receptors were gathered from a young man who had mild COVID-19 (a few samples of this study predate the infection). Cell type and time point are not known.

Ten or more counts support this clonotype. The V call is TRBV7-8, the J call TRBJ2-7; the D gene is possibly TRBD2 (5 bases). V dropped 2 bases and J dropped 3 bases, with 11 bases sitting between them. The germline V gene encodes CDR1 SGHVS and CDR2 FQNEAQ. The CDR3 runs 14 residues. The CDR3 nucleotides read TGTGCCAGCAGCTTAAGGAGGACTGGCTACGAGCAGTACTTC. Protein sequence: CASSLRRTGYEQYF.

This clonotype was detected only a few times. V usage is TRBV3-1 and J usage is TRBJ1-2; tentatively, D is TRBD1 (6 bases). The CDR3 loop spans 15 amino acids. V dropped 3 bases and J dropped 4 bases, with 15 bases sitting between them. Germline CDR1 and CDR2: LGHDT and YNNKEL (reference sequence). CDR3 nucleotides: TGTGCCAGCAGCCACCGGGACACAAATTTCTATGGCTACACCTTC. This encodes CASSHRDTNFYGYTF.

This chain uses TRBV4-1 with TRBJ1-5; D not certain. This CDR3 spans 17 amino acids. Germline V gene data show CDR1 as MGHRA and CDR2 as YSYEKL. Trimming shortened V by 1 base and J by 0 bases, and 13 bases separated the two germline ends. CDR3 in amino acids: CASSQGEGAYSNQPQHF. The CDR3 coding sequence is TGCGCCAGCAGCCAAGGGGAGGGAGCTTATAGCAATCAGCCCCAGCATTTT.

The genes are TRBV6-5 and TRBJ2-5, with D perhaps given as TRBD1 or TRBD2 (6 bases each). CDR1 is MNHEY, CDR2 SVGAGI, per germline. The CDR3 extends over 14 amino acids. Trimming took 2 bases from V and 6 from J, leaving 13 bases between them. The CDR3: CASSYNREAKTQYF. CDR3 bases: TGTGCCAGCAGTTACAACAGGGAGGCTAAGACCCAGTACTTC.

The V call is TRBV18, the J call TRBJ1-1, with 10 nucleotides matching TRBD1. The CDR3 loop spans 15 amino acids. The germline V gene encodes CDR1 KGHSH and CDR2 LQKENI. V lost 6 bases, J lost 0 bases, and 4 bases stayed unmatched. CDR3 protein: CASSGTGAMNTEAFF. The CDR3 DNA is TGTGCCAGCTCCGGGACAGGGGCCATGAACACTGAAGCTTTCTTT.

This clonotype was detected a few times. CDR3 sequence reads: CSVGAGQRTDTQYF. CDR3 coding DNA: TGCAGCGTTGGGGCAGGGCAGAGGACAGATACGCAGTATTTT. This chain joins TRBV29-1 and TRBJ2-3, with a tentative D call TRBD1 (5 bases). Germline V gives CDR1 SQVTM, CDR2 ANQGSEA. The CDR3 is 14 amino acids. V was pared by 4 bases and J by 3 bases, with 14 bases between.

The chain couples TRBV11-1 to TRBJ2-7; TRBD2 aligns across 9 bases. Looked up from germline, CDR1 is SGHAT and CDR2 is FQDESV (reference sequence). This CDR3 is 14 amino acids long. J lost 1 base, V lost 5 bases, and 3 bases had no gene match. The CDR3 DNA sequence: TGTGCCAGCAGCCGGCTAGCGGGGTCCTACGAGCAGTACTTC. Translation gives CASSRLAGSYEQYF.

CDR3 in amino acids: CASQGGLNQPQHF. The CDR3 DNA follows: TGCGCCAGCCAGGGAGGACTTAATCAGCCCCAGCATTTT. The chain couples TRBV5-1 to TRBJ1-5; perhaps TRBD1 as D (5 bases). V was shortened by 7 bases and J by 4 bases, with 12 bases between the two germline ends. The CDR3 is 13 amino acids. The germline CDR1 and CDR2 sequences are SGHRS and YFSETQ.

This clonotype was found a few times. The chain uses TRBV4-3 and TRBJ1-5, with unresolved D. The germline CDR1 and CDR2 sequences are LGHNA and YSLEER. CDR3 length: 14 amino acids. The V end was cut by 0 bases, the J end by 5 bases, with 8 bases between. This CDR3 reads CASSQDLWDQPQHF. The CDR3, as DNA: TGCGCCAGCAGCCAAGATTTATGGGATCAGCCCCAGCATTTT.

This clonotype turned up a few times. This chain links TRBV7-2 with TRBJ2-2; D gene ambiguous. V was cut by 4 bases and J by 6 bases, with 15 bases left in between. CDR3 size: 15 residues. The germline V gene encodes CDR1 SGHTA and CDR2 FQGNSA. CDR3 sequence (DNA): TGTGCCAGCAGCTGGCCGCGGCTTCTCGCCGGGGAGCTGTTTTTT. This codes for CASSWPRLLAGELFF.

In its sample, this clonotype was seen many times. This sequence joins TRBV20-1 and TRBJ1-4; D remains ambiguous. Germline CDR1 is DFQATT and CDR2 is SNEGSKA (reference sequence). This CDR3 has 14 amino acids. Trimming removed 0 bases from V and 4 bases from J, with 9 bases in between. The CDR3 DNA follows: TGCAGTGCTAGAGATCGCGGCGGTAATGAAAAACTGTTTTTT. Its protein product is CSARDRGGNEKLFF.

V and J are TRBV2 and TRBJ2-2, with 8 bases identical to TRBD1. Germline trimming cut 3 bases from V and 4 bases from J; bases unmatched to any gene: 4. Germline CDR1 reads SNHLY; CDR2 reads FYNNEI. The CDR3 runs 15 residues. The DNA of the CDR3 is TGTGCCAGCAGTGACAGGGGGCAAGGCACCGGGGAGCTGTTTTTT. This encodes CASSDRGQGTGELFF. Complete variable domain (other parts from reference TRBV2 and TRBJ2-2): EPEVTQTPSHQVTQMGQEVILRCVPISNHLYFYWYRQILGQKVEFLVSFYNNEISEKSEIFDDQFSVERPDGSNFTLKIRSTKLEDSAMYFCASSDRGQGTGELFFGEGSRLTVL.

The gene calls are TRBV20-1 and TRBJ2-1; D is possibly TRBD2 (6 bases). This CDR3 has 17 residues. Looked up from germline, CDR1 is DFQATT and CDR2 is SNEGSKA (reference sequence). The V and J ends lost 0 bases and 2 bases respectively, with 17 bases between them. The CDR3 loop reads CSARDLSGRLAYNEQFF. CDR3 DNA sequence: TGCAGTGCTAGAGACCTAAGCGGGCGGCTAGCCTACAATGAGCAGTTCTTC.

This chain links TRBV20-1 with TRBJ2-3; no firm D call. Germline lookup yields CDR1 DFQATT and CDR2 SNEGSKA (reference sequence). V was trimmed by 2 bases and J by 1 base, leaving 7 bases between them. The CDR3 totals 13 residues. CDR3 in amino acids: CSARLVGTDTQYF. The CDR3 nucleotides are TGCAGTGCTAGACTAGTTGGCACAGATACGCAGTATTTT.

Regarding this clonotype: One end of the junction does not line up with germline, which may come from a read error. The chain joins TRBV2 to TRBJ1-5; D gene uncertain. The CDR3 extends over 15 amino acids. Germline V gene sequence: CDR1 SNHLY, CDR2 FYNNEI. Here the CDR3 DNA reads TGTGCCAGCAGCGAAGCAAGGCCAAACAATCAGCCCCAGCATTTT. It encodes CASSEARPNNQPQHF.

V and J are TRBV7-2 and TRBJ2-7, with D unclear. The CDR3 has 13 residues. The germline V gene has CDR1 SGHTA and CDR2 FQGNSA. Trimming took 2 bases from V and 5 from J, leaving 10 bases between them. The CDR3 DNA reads TGTGCCAGCAGCTTATCTCGTAGGGACGAGCAGTACGTC. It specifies CASSLSRRDEQYV.

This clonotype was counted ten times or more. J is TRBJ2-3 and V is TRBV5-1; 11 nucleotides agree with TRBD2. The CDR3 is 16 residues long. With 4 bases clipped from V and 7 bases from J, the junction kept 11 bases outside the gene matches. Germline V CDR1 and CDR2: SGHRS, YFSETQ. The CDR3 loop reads CASSETLTSGEHTQYF. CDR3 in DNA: TGCGCCAGCAGCGAGACACTGACTAGCGGGGAGCATACGCAGTATTTT.

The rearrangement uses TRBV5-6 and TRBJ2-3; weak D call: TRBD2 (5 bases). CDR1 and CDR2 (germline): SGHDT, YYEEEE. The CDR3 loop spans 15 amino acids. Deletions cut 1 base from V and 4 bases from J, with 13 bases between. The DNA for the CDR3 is TGTGCCAGCAGCTTGAGGAGGCTAGGTTCAGATACGCAGTATTTT. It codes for CASSLRRLGSDTQYF.

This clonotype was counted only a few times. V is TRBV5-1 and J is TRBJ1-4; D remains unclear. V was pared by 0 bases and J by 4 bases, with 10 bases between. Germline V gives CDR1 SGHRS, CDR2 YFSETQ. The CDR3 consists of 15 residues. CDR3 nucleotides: TGCGCCAGCAGCTTGGGACTGGATTTTAATGAAAAACTGTTTTTT. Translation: CASSLGLDFNEKLFF.

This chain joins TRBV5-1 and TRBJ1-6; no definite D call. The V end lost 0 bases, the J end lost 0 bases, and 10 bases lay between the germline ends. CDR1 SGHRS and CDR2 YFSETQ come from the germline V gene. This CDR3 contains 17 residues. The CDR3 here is CASSLASASSYNSPLHF. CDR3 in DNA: TGCGCCAGCAGCTTGGCCTCAGCGAGCTCCTATAATTCACCCCTCCACTTT.

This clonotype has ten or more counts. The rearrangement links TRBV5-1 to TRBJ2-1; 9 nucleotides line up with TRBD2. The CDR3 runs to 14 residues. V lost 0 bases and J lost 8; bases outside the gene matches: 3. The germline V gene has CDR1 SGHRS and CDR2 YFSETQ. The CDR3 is CASSLERGAYEQFF. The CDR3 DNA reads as TGCGCCAGCAGCTTGGAGCGGGGGGCCTATGAGCAGTTCTTC. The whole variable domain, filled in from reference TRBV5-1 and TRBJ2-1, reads KAGVTQTPRYLIKTRGQQVTLSCSPISGHRSVSWYQQTPGQGLQFLFEYFSETQRNKGNFPGRFSGRQFSNSRSEMNVSTLELGDSALYLCASSLERGAYEQFFGPGTRLTVL.

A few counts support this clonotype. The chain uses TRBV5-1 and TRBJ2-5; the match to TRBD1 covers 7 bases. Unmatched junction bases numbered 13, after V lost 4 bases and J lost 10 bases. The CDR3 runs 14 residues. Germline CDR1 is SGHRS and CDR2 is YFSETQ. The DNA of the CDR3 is TGCGCCAGCAGCGTACAACAGGGGAGTGGGGACCAGTACTTC. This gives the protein CASSVQQGSGDQYF.

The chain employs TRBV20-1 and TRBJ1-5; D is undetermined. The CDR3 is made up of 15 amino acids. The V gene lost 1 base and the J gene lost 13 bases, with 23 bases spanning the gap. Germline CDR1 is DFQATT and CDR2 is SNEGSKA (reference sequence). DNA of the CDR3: TGCAGTGCTAGAGGAGCGGTTATGGACTCTACTAAGCAGCATTTT. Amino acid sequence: CSARGAVMDSTKQHF.

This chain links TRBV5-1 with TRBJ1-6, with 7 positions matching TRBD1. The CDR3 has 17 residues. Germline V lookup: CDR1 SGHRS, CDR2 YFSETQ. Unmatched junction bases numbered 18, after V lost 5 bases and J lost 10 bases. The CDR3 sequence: CASSLSSGTDLLSPLHF. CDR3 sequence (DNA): TGCGCCAGCAGTCTATCCTCCGGGACAGACCTTCTGTCACCCCTCCACTTT.